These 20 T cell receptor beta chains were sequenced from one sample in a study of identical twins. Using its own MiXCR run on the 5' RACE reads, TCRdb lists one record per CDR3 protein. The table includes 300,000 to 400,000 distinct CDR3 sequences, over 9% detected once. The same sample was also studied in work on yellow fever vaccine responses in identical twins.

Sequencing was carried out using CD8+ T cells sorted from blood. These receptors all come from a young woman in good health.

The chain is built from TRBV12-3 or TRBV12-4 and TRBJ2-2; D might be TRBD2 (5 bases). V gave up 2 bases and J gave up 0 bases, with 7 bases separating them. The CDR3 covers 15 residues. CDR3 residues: CASSLQDSNTGELFF. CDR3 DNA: TGTGCCAGCAGTTTACAGGACTCGAACACCGGGGAGCTGTTTTTT.

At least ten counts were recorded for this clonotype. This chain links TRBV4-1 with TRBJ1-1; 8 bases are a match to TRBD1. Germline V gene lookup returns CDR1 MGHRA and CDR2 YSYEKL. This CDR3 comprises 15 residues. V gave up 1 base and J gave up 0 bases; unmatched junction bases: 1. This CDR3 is CASSQGTGLNTEAFF. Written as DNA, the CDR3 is TGCGCCAGCAGCCAAGGGACAGGGTTGAACACTGAAGCTTTCTTT.

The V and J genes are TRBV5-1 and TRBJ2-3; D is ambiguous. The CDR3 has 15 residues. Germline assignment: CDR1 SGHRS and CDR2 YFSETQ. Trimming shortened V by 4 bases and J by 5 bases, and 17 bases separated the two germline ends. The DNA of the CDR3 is TGCGCCAGCAGCCCCGCCCCGGGTCCCCAAGATACGCAGTATTTT. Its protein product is CASSPAPGPQDTQYF.

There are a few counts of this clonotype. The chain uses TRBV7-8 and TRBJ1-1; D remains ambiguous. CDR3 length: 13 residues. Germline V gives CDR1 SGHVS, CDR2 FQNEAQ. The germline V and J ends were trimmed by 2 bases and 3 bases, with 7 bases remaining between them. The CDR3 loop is CASSLNSHTEAFF. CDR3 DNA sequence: TGTGCCAGCAGCTTAAACAGCCACACTGAAGCTTTCTTT.

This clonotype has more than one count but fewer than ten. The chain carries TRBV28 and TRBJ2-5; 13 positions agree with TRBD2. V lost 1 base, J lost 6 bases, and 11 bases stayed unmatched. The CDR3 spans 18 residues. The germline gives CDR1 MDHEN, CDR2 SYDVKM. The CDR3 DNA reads TGTGCCAGCAGTTTATCCTTGACTAGCGGGGGGCAGCGACAGACCCAGTACTTC. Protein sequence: CASSLSLTSGGQRQTQYF.

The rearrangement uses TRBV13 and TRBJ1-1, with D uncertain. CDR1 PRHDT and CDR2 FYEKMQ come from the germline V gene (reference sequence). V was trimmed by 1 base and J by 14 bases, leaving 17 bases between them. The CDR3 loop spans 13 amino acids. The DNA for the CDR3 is TGTGCCAGCAGCTTAGTAGGGTACAACCTGCTGTTCTTT. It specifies CASSLVGYNLLFF. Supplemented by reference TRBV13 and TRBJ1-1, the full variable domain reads AAGVIQSPRHLIKEKRETATLKCYPIPRHDTVYWYQQGPGQDPQFLISFYEKMQSDKGSIPDRFSAQQFSDYHSELNMSSLELGDSALYFCASSLVGYNLLFFGQGTRLTVV.

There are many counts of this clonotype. Here the CDR3 reads CASSFAGHHEETQYF. The CDR3 DNA is TGTGCCAGCAGCTTCGCCGGACACCATGAAGAGACCCAGTACTTC. The chain carries TRBV13 and TRBJ2-5; the D gene is possibly TRBD1 (5 bases). Germline V gene sequence: CDR1 PRHDT, CDR2 FYEKMQ (reference sequence). V lost 3 bases and J lost 3, with 14 bases in between. CDR3 size: 15 residues. The whole variable domain, filled in from reference TRBV13 and TRBJ2-5, reads AAGVIQSPRHLIKEKRETATLKCYPIPRHDTVYWYQQGPGQDPQFLISFYEKMQSDKGSIPDRFSAQQFSDYHSELNMSSLELGDSALYFCASSFAGHHEETQYFGPGTRLLVL.

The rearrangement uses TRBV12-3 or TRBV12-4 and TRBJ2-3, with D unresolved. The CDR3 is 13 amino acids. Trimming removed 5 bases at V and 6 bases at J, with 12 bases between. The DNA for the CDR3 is TGTGCCAGCAGTCCGGCACCCCCCGATACGCAGTATTTT. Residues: CASSPAPPDTQYF.

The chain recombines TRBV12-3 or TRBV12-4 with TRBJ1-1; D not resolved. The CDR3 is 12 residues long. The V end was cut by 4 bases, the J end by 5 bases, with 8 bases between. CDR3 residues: CASSSSATEAFF. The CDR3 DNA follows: TGTGCCAGCAGTTCGTCGGCTACTGAAGCTTTCTTT.

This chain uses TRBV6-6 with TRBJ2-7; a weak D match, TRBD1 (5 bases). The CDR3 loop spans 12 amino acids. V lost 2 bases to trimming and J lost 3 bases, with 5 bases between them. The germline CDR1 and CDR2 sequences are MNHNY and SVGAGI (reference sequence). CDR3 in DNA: TGTGCCAGCAGTTACGACAGCTACGAGCAGTACGTC. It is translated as CASSYDSYEQYV.

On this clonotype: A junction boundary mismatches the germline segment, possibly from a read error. The CDR3: CASGRAGELFF. CDR3 nucleotides: TGCGCGAGCGGGAGGGCCGGGGAGCTGTTTTTT. This chain links TRBV7-3 with TRBJ2-2, with 10 bases matching TRBD2. This CDR3 has 11 amino acids. Germline CDR1 reads SGHTA; CDR2 reads FQGTGA.

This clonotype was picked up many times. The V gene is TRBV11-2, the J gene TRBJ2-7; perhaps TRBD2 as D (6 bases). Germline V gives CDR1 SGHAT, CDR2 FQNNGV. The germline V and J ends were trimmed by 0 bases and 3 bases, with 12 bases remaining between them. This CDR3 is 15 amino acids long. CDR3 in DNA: TGTGCCAGCAGCTTAGAGGCTAGCGCTATCTACGAGCAGTACTTC. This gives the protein CASSLEASAIYEQYF.

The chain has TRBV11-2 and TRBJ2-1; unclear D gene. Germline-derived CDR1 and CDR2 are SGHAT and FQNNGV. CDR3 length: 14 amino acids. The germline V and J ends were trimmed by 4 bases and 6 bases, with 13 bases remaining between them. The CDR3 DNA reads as TGTGCCAGCAGCTCCTCGGCCAAGGGCAATGAGCAGTTCTTC. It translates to CASSSSAKGNEQFF.

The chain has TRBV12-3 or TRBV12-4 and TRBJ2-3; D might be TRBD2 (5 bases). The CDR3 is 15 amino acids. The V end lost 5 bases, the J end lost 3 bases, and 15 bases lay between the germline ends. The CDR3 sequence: CASSPRLPTTDTQYF. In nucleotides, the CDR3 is TGTGCCAGCAGTCCACGACTACCTACAACAGATACGCAGTATTTT.

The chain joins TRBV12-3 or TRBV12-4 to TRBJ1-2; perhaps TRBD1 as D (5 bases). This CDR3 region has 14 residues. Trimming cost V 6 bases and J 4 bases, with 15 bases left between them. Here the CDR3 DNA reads TGTGCCAGCAGCGGGGTCAGGGAACTCTATGGCTACACCTTC. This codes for CASSGVRELYGYTF.

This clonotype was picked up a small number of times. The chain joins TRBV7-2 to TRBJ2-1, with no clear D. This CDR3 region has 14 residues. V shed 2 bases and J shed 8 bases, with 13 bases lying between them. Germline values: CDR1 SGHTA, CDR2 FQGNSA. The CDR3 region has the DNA TGTGCCAGCAGCTTAAAACCCCCAAGGGATGAGCAGTTCTTC. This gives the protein CASSLKPPRDEQFF.

The CDR3 sequence is CASTLGTGNNEQFF. As DNA, the CDR3 is TGTGCCAGTACCCTAGGGACAGGGAACAATGAGCAGTTCTTC. The gene calls are TRBV19 and TRBJ2-1; 9 nucleotides line up with TRBD1. CDR1 and CDR2 (germline): LNHDA, SQIVND (reference sequence). J gave up 5 bases and V 7 bases, and 6 bases lay outside the gene matches. This CDR3 comprises 14 residues.

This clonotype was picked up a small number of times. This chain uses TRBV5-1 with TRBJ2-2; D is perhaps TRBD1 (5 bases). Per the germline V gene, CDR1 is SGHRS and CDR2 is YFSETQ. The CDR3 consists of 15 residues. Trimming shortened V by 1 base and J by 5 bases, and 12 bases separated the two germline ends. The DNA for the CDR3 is TGCGCCAGCAGCTTGAAGGGGCCAGAAACCGGGGAGCTGTTTTTT. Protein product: CASSLKGPETGELFF.

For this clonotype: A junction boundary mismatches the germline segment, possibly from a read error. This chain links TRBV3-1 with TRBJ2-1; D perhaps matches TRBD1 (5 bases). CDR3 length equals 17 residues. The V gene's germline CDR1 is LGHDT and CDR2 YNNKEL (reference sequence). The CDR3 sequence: CASSQGDFDWTDNKQFF. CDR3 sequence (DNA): TGTGCCAGCAGCCAAGGCGATTTTGACTGGACGGACAATAAGCAGTTCTTC.

CDR3 coding DNA: TGTGCCAGCAGTTTCGTAATAGCGGGAACCTACGAGCAGTACTTC. The encoded protein is CASSFVIAGTYEQYF. The genes are TRBV28 and TRBJ2-7; 8 bases are a match to TRBD2. Germline lookup yields CDR1 MDHEN and CDR2 SYDVKM. J lost 2 bases, V lost 3 bases, and 6 bases had no gene match. This CDR3 has 15 amino acids.